The rows below give T cell receptor beta chains drawn from one sample of a study of CD4 T cells in relation to SARS-CoV-2 and coronaviruses. Assay: immunoSEQ multiplex PCR; the TCRdb copy retains only in-frame clones and omits some. The table lists roughly 21,000 clones, under 85% of them singletons. Antigen specificity for these receptors is unknown. Sequencing was performed on CD4+ T cells from PBMCs, cultured in vitro. Source of these receptors: a human donor in good health. Both conserved end residues are part of each CDR3. Fields, in order: D gene, clone size, V gene, J gene, CDR3 protein, CDR3 DNA. D genes are given only for firm matches. Size tells how often a clone was seen (once, few, many) or the class of an expanded clone, and some rows leave it out.

>TRBD2|-|TRBV5-1|TRBJ2-2
CASSWTSGTGELFF
TGCGCCAGCAGCTGGACTAGCGGGACCGGGGAGCTGTTTTTT
>-|-|TRBV5-1|TRBJ1-1
CASSLVGNANTEAFF
TGCGCCAGCAGCTTGGTAGGGAACGCGAACACTGAAGCTTTCTTT
>TRBD1|-|TRBV30|TRBJ2-7
CAWSRKGQGWREQYF
TGTGCCTGGAGTCGAAAGGGACAGGGATGGCGGGAGCAGTACTTC
>-|-|TRBV3-1/TRBV3-2|TRBJ2-2
CASSLGTPTGELFF
TGTGCCAGCAGCCTGGGGACACCCACCGGGGAGCTGTTTTTT
>TRBD1|few|TRBV24-1|TRBJ2-7
CATSDSTGGGYEQYF
TGTGCCACCAGTGATTCTACAGGGGGCGGCTACGAGCAGTACTTC
>-|-|TRBV3-1/TRBV3-2|TRBJ1-2
CASSQGAGREGDTF
TGTGCCAGCAGCCAGGGGGCGGGGCGAGAGGGAGACACCTTC
>TRBD2|-|TRBV7-9|TRBJ2-2
CASSLAVGLALTGELFF
TGTGCCAGCAGCTTAGCTGTTGGACTAGCTCTCACCGGGGAGCTGTTTTTT
>TRBD2|-|TRBV24-1|TRBJ2-7
CATSDREREGRKLRYEQYF
TGTGCCACCAGTGATAGAGAGCGGGAGGGCCGGAAGTTGAGGTACGAGCAGTACTTC
>TRBD1|-|TRBV18|TRBJ1-1
CASSPNKGQLNTEAFF
TGTGCCAGCTCACCAAATAAGGGACAGCTGAACACTGAAGCTTTCTTT
>-|-|TRBV6-5|TRBJ1-6
CASTSGIYNSPLHF
TGTGCCAGCACCTCGGGCATATATAATTCACCCCTCCACTTT
>-|-|TRBV12-3/TRBV12-4|TRBJ1-6
CASSRQMNSPLHF
TGTGCCAGCAGTAGACAGATGAATTCACCCCTCCACTTT
>TRBD1|-|TRBV28|TRBJ1-5
CASSTGGGNQPQHF
TGTGCCAGCAGCACAGGGGGTGGCAATCAGCCCCAGCATTTT
>TRBD1|few|TRBV5-1|TRBJ1-2
CASSLAPGGGYGYTF
TGCGCCAGCAGCTTGGCGCCAGGGGGCGGCTATGGCTACACCTTC
>-|few|TRBV30|TRBJ1-1
CAWNAREGTEAFF
TGTGCCTGGAATGCTAGGGAAGGGACTGAAGCTTTCTTT
>-|-|TRBV18|TRBJ2-3
CASSPLGQQNTDTQYF
TGTGCCAGCTCACCACTGGGCCAACAAAACACAGATACGCAGTATTTT
>TRBD2|-|TRBV14|TRBJ2-5
CASSRVQGTIQETQYF
TGTGCCAGCAGCCGGGTACAAGGGACTATCCAAGAGACCCAGTACTTC
>-|-|TRBV6-1|TRBJ2-3
CASSEIGGTTDTQYF
TGTGCCAGCAGTGAAATCGGCGGGACCACAGATACGCAGTATTTT
>-|-|TRBV10-1|TRBJ2-7
CASYPIFVVRAGYEQYF
TGCGCCAGCTACCCGATTTTTGTAGTAAGGGCCGGTTACGAGCAGTACTTC
>-|-|TRBV9|TRBJ1-5
CASSVGQYNQPQHF
TGTGCCAGCAGCGTAGGACAGTACAATCAGCCCCAGCATTTT
>TRBD2|once|TRBV15|TRBJ2-3
CATSRDHGLAGDTQYF
TGTGCCACCAGCAGAGATCACGGACTAGCGGGAGATACGCAGTATTTT
>-|-|TRBV4-2|TRBJ1-1
CASSQANRDYGTEAFF
TGTGCCAGCAGCCAAGCGAACAGGGATTACGGCACTGAAGCTTTCTTT
>-|-|TRBV29-1|TRBJ1-6
CSVQSGSGNSPLHF
TGCAGCGTACAATCAGGGAGTGGGAATTCACCCCTCCACTTT
>-|-|TRBV5-6|TRBJ2-2
CASSFAGTNTGELFF
TGTGCCAGCAGCTTTGCCGGGACGAACACCGGGGAGCTGTTTTTT
>-|-|TRBV5-1|TRBJ1-5
CASSLTGSDQPQHF
TGCGCCAGCAGCTTGACAGGGTCCGATCAGCCCCAGCATTTT
>-|-|TRBV30|TRBJ2-6
CALKSSGANVLTF
TGTGCCTTAAAGAGCTCCGGGGCCAACGTCCTGACTTTC
>TRBD1|-|TRBV19|TRBJ1-2
CASRGQAQGYTF
TGTGCCAGTAGGGGACAGGCCCAAGGCTACACCTTC
>-|-|TRBV4-2|TRBJ1-5
CASSQEEGTQPQHF
TGTGCCAGCAGCCAAGAGGAAGGGACTCAGCCCCAGCATTTT
>TRBD2|-|TRBV29-1|TRBJ2-7
CSVDRGGSGEQYF
TGCAGCGTTGATCGGGGGGGGTCAGGGGAGCAGTACTTC
>TRBD1|-|TRBV11-2|TRBJ1-1
CASSRIKGAFNTEAFF
TGTGCCAGCAGCCGCATCAAGGGGGCCTTTAACACTGAAGCTTTCTTT
>-|few|TRBV19|TRBJ1-5
CASTGGHWERNQPQHF
TGTGCCAGCACCGGGGGCCATTGGGAGCGCAATCAGCCCCAGCATTTT
>TRBD1|-|TRBV6-1|TRBJ2-5
CASSELGTGIETQYF
TGTGCCAGCAGTGAATTGGGGACAGGGATAGAGACCCAGTACTTC
>-|-|TRBV7-9|TRBJ1-2
CASSPPRGAGAGYTF
TGTGCCAGCAGCCCCCCCCGGGGGGCTGGCGCTGGCTACACCTTC
>TRBD2|-|TRBV10-3|TRBJ2-7
CAIRGNDQTSGSSYEQYF
TGTGCCATCAGAGGGAACGACCAGACTAGCGGGAGTTCCTACGAGCAGTACTTC
>-|-|TRBV6-2/TRBV6-3|TRBJ2-7
CASSYPRAQTSAYEQYF
TGTGCCAGCAGTTACCCCCGCGCACAGACCTCAGCCTACGAGCAGTACTTC
>-|once|TRBV3-1/TRBV3-2|TRBJ2-7
CASSQEGARYASTYEQYF
TGTGCCAGCAGCCAAGAAGGGGCCCGCTACGCTTCTACCTACGAGCAGTACTTC
>TRBD2|-|TRBV6-4|TRBJ2-3
CASSTGTSGVTDTQYF
TGTGCCAGCAGTACCGGGACTAGCGGGGTCACAGATACGCAGTATTTT
>-|-|TRBV27|TRBJ1-1
CASTPRGSFMNTEAFF
TGTGCCAGCACCCCCAGGGGTAGCTTTATGAACACTGAAGCTTTCTTT
>-|few|TRBV10-1|TRBJ1-1
CASSESSGSRVTEAFF
TGCGCCAGCAGTGAGTCGTCGGGGAGTCGGGTGACTGAAGCTTTCTTT
>TRBD1|-|TRBV24-1|TRBJ2-5
CATSDQKRQGQETQYF
TGTGCCACCAGTGACCAGAAAAGACAGGGCCAAGAGACCCAGTACTTC
>TRBD2|-|TRBV6-1|TRBJ2-1
CASSESGTSGRWWQFF
TGTGCCAGCAGTGAATCTGGGACTAGCGGGAGATGGTGGCAGTTCTTC
>-|-|TRBV3-1/TRBV3-2|TRBJ1-2
CASSPMEGPYGYTF
TGTGCCAGCAGCCCCATGGAGGGGCCCTATGGCTACACCTTC
>-|-|TRBV18|TRBJ1-1
CASSPSASGVEAFF
TGTGCCAGCTCACCATCCGCCTCAGGAGTTGAAGCTTTCTTT
>TRBD2|-|TRBV15|TRBJ2-7
CATSRELAGGPGEQYF
TGTGCCACCAGCAGAGAGCTAGCGGGAGGGCCGGGGGAGCAGTACTTC
>TRBD1|-|TRBV4-1|TRBJ1-4
CASSRLQGAGEKLFF
TGCGCCAGCAGCCGGCTCCAGGGGGCGGGTGAAAAACTGTTTTTT
>-|-|TRBV5-4|TRBJ2-2
CASRTGGGQTNTGELFF
TGTGCCAGCAGGACCGGAGGCGGGCAAACGAACACCGGGGAGCTGTTTTTT
>TRBD1|-|TRBV5-1|TRBJ1-4
CASSSGIRGQPEKLFF
TGCGCCAGCAGCTCGGGGATCAGGGGGCAACCAGAAAAACTGTTTTTT
>-|-|TRBV3-1/TRBV3-2|TRBJ1-2
CASRGQGVGYGYTF
TGTGCCAGCAGGGGTCAGGGAGTAGGCTATGGCTACACCTTC
>-|-|TRBV30|TRBJ2-7
CAWTGGTYEQYF
TGTGCCTGGACGGGTGGCACCTACGAGCAGTACTTC
>-|-|TRBV2|TRBJ2-5
CASSEVRQETQYF
TGTGCCAGCAGTGAAGTTAGGCAAGAGACCCAGTACTTC
>TRBD1|few|TRBV5-6|TRBJ1-5
CASSFYAPGQYSNQPQHF
TGTGCCAGCAGCTTCTACGCTCCGGGACAGTATAGCAATCAGCCCCAGCATTTT
>-|-|TRBV5-4|TRBJ1-3
CASSLDPGLYSGNTIYF
TGTGCCAGCAGCTTGGATCCAGGGCTATACTCTGGAAACACCATATATTTT